Sequencing of this T cell receptor (beta chain) was carried out in a study of identical twins. Note on this clonotype: The antigen is unknown.

Each CDR3 protein is one row after TCRdb ran MiXCR on the 5' RACE reads. Of roughly 280,000 distinct CDR3 sequences detected, around 9.7% appear once; the ten largest clones hold 5.5% to 9%. Germline V gene sequence: CDR1 LNHDA, CDR2 SQIVND (reference sequence). This CDR3 contains 14 residues. V lost 2 bases to trimming and J lost 2 bases, with 9 bases between them. Study results and caveats: Insertions were reduced in abundant cord blood beta clonotypes but not in memory repertoires. In zero-insertion analyses, partial confounding could arise from invariant MAIT and iNKT cells.

The same data also contributed to another study, on yellow fever vaccine responses in identical twins.

The TCR comes from a woman between 18 and 29 years old in good health. The sequencing sample was made of CD8+ T cells sorted from blood. V is TRBV19 and J is TRBJ1-1; possible D gene TRBD1, 6 bases. The CDR3 spells CASSIRQVNTEAFF. In DNA form, the CDR3 reads TGTGCCAGTAGTATACGACAGGTAAACACTGAAGCTTTCTTT. The whole variable domain, remainder taken from reference TRBV19 and TRBJ1-1, is DGGITQSPKYLFRKEGQNVTLSCEQNLNHDAMYWYRQDPGQGLRLIYYSQIVNDFQKGDIAEGYSVSREKKESFPLTVTSAQKNPTAFYLCASSIRQVNTEAFFGQGTRLTVV.